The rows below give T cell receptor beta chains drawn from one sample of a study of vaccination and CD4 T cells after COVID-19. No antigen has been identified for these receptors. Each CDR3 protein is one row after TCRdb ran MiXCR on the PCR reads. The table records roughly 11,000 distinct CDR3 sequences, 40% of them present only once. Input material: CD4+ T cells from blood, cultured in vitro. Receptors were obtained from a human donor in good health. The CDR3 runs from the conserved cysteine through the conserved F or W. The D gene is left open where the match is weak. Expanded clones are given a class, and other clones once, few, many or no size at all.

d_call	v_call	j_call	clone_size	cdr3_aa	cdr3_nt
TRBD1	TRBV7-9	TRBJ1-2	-	CASSRDRGHDGYTF	TGTGCCAGCAGCCGGGACAGGGGGCATGATGGCTACACCTTC
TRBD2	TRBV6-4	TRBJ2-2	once	CASRLAGDTGELFF	TGTGCCAGCAGACTAGCGGGAGACACCGGGGAGCTGTTTTTT
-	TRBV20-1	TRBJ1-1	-	CSARSGPLNTEAFF	TGCAGTGCTAGGTCGGGACCCTTGAACACTGAAGCTTTCTTT
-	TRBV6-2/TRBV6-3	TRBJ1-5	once	CASSTLTNRGSNQPQHF	TGTGCCAGCAGTACCTTAACGAATAGGGGTAGCAATCAGCCCCAGCATTTT
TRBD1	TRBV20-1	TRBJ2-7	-	CSARDTGQGNYEQYF	TGCAGTGCTAGGGACACGGGACAGGGGAACTACGAGCAGTACTTC
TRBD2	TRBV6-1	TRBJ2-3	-	CASSPGTSGRRNTDTQYF	TGTGCCAGCAGTCCCGGGACTAGCGGCAGGCGAAACACAGATACGCAGTATTTT
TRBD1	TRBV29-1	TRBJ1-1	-	CSVGSGTGVEAFF	TGCAGCGTTGGCTCCGGGACAGGTGTTGAAGCTTTCTTT
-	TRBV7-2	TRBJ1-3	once	CASSLGGGGNTIYF	TGTGCCAGCAGCTTAGGGGGAGGGGGAAACACCATATATTTT
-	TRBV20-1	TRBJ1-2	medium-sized	CSAREPDPTEGYTF	TGCAGTGCTAGAGAACCCGACCCCACGGAAGGCTACACCTTC
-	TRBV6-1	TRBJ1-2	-	CASRTGWGYTF	TGTGCCAGCAGAACAGGGTGGGGCTACACCTTC
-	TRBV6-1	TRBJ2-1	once	CASTPRGPYNEQFF	TGTGCCAGCACTCCCCGCGGGCCTTACAATGAGCAGTTCTTC